Listed below are T cell receptor beta chains from one sample, sequenced in a study of T cell responses to AZD1222 COVID-19 vaccine. Repertoires were generated with immunoSEQ multiplex PCR, while TCRdb's copy carries only in-frame clones and drops some. In the table there are more than 150,000 clones, about nine tenths of which are singletons. Here the sequenced sample was peripheral blood, taken 28 days after the second AZD1222 dose. The receptor set was obtained from an adult who received the AZD1222 COVID-19 vaccine. The CDR3 runs from the conserved cysteine through the conserved F or W. The order of the fields is D gene, V gene, J gene, clone size, CDR3 protein, CDR3 DNA. D genes are given only for firm matches. Expanded clones get a size class; other rows say once, few or many, or leave the size out.

d_call: NA
v_call: TRBV2
j_call: TRBJ2-2
clone_size: few
cdr3_aa: CASREGVNTGELFF
cdr3_nt: TGTGCCAGCAGAGAGGGAGTTAACACCGGGGAGCTGTTTTTT

d_call: TRBD2
v_call: TRBV7-2
j_call: TRBJ2-7
clone_size: NA
cdr3_aa: CASSLWTSYEQYF
cdr3_nt: TGTGCCAGCAGCCTGTGGACTAGCTACGAGCAGTACTTC

d_call: TRBD2
v_call: TRBV29-1
j_call: TRBJ2-1
clone_size: NA
cdr3_aa: CSGETSAYNEQFF
cdr3_nt: TGCAGCGGGGAGACTAGCGCCTACAATGAGCAGTTCTTC

d_call: NA
v_call: TRBV2
j_call: TRBJ1-2
clone_size: NA
cdr3_aa: CASRVRDTYGYTF
cdr3_nt: TGTGCCAGCAGGGTCCGGGACACCTATGGCTACACCTTC

d_call: TRBD1
v_call: TRBV7-2
j_call: TRBJ2-3
clone_size: NA
cdr3_aa: CASSSSGTGGFTDTQYF
cdr3_nt: TGTGCCAGCAGCTCATCTGGTACAGGGGGCTTCACAGATACGCAGTATTTT

d_call: NA
v_call: TRBV7-2
j_call: TRBJ2-7
clone_size: NA
cdr3_aa: CASSLNYEQYF
cdr3_nt: TGTGCCAGCAGCTTGAACTACGAGCAGTACTTC

d_call: NA
v_call: TRBV19
j_call: TRBJ2-1
clone_size: many
cdr3_aa: CASRTEGGAYNEQFF
cdr3_nt: TGTGCCAGTAGGACCGAGGGGGGCGCCTACAATGAGCAGTTCTTC

d_call: TRBD1
v_call: TRBV30
j_call: TRBJ2-7
clone_size: NA
cdr3_aa: CAWRSSLDRVYYEQYF
cdr3_nt: TGTGCCTGGAGATCGAGTTTAGACAGGGTGTACTACGAGCAGTACTTC

d_call: NA
v_call: TRBV6-4
j_call: TRBJ1-2
clone_size: NA
cdr3_aa: CASRRYGYTF
cdr3_nt: TGTGCCAGCAGACGCTATGGCTACACCTTC

d_call: NA
v_call: TRBV25-1
j_call: TRBJ2-7
clone_size: once
cdr3_aa: CASSKDFREQYF
cdr3_nt: TGTGCCAGCAGTAAGGACTTTCGGGAGCAGTACTTC

d_call: NA
v_call: TRBV28
j_call: TRBJ1-2
clone_size: NA
cdr3_aa: CASSLQTDYGYTF
cdr3_nt: TGTGCCAGCAGTCTCCAGACAGACTATGGCTACACCTTC

d_call: NA
v_call: TRBV28
j_call: TRBJ1-4
clone_size: NA
cdr3_aa: CASRLEGGTNEKLFF
cdr3_nt: TGTGCCAGCAGATTAGAGGGGGGAACTAATGAAAAACTGTTTTTT

d_call: TRBD2
v_call: TRBV3-1/TRBV3-2
j_call: TRBJ2-1
clone_size: once
cdr3_aa: CASSQARLAGEANEQFF
cdr3_nt: TGTGCCAGCAGCCAAGCCCGACTAGCGGGAGAAGCCAATGAGCAGTTCTTC

d_call: TRBD1
v_call: TRBV28
j_call: TRBJ1-2
clone_size: NA
cdr3_aa: CASRTTGVGSGGYTF
cdr3_nt: TGTGCCAGCAGAACCACAGGGGTGGGTTCCGGTGGCTACACCTTC

d_call: TRBD1
v_call: TRBV7-9
j_call: TRBJ1-4
clone_size: NA
cdr3_aa: CASSTGGISNEKLFF
cdr3_nt: TGTGCCAGCAGTACAGGGGGGATTTCTAATGAAAAACTGTTTTTT

d_call: NA
v_call: TRBV19
j_call: TRBJ1-5
clone_size: NA
cdr3_aa: CASRGQLSNQPQHF
cdr3_nt: TGTGCCAGTAGGGGGCAGTTAAGCAATCAGCCCCAGCATTTT

d_call: NA
v_call: TRBV5-6
j_call: TRBJ1-4
clone_size: NA
cdr3_aa: CASSLGGVDEKLFF
cdr3_nt: TGTGCCAGCAGCTTGGGGGGAGTCGATGAAAAACTGTTTTTT

d_call: NA
v_call: TRBV7-9
j_call: TRBJ2-7
clone_size: NA
cdr3_aa: CASGYEQYF
cdr3_nt: TGTGCCAGCGGTTACGAGCAGTACTTC

d_call: NA
v_call: TRBV4-1
j_call: TRBJ2-1
clone_size: NA
cdr3_aa: CASSQVSFGLRSGNEQFF
cdr3_nt: TGCGCCAGCAGCCAAGTATCGTTCGGACTTCGCTCGGGCAATGAGCAGTTCTTC

d_call: NA
v_call: TRBV9
j_call: TRBJ1-1
clone_size: NA
cdr3_aa: CASSVGLRDGSRGTEAFF
cdr3_nt: TGTGCCAGCAGCGTAGGACTCCGGGACGGGAGCCGGGGCACTGAAGCTTTCTTT

d_call: TRBD2
v_call: TRBV3-1/TRBV3-2
j_call: TRBJ2-1
clone_size: NA
cdr3_aa: CASSQERLAGAPEQFF
cdr3_nt: TGTGCCAGCAGCCAGGAAAGACTAGCGGGAGCCCCTGAGCAGTTCTTC

d_call: NA
v_call: TRBV14
j_call: TRBJ2-6
clone_size: NA
cdr3_aa: CASSPQGASGANVLTF
cdr3_nt: TGTGCCAGCAGCCCTCAGGGTGCTAGTGGGGCCAACGTCCTGACTTTC

d_call: NA
v_call: TRBV28
j_call: TRBJ1-6
clone_size: NA
cdr3_aa: CASSSPRGESSPLHF
cdr3_nt: TGTGCCAGCAGTTCCCCGCGGGGGGAGAGTTCACCCCTCCACTTT

d_call: NA
v_call: TRBV2
j_call: TRBJ2-1
clone_size: NA
cdr3_aa: CASKRGSEQFF
cdr3_nt: TGTGCCAGCAAGAGGGGAAGTGAGCAGTTCTTC

d_call: NA
v_call: TRBV3-1/TRBV3-2
j_call: TRBJ1-5
clone_size: NA
cdr3_aa: CASSRGDGSNQPQHF
cdr3_nt: TGTGCCAGCAGCCGGGGGGACGGTAGCAATCAGCCCCAGCATTTT

d_call: TRBD1
v_call: TRBV7-9
j_call: TRBJ1-2
clone_size: NA
cdr3_aa: CASSLRGGDNGYTF
cdr3_nt: TGTGCCAGCAGCTTAAGAGGGGGCGATAATGGCTACACCTTC

d_call: NA
v_call: TRBV28
j_call: TRBJ2-1
clone_size: NA
cdr3_aa: CASSFSTGVPFF
cdr3_nt: TGTGCCAGCAGTTTTAGTACGGGAGTTCCGTTCTTC

d_call: TRBD1
v_call: TRBV30
j_call: TRBJ2-4
clone_size: NA
cdr3_aa: CASTGATKNIQYF
cdr3_nt: TGTGCCTCAACAGGGGCCACCAAAAACATTCAGTACTTC

d_call: TRBD2
v_call: TRBV6-2/TRBV6-3
j_call: TRBJ2-2
clone_size: few
cdr3_aa: CASSYSGKNTGELFF
cdr3_nt: TGTGCCAGCAGCTATAGCGGGAAGAACACCGGGGAGCTGTTTTTT

d_call: NA
v_call: TRBV7-2
j_call: TRBJ2-7
clone_size: NA
cdr3_aa: CASSSRSFPYEQYF
cdr3_nt: TGTGCCAGCAGCTCCAGGAGTTTTCCCTACGAGCAGTACTTC

d_call: TRBD1
v_call: TRBV19
j_call: TRBJ1-2
clone_size: NA
cdr3_aa: CASSITGDRYGYTF
cdr3_nt: TGTGCCAGTAGTATAACAGGGGATCGCTATGGCTACACCTTC

d_call: NA
v_call: TRBV7-2
j_call: TRBJ2-7
clone_size: NA
cdr3_aa: CASSPQFSTYEQYF
cdr3_nt: TGTGCCAGCAGCCCTCAATTCTCGACCTACGAGCAGTACTTC

d_call: TRBD2
v_call: TRBV7-2
j_call: TRBJ2-7
clone_size: once
cdr3_aa: CASSLIPSGSGSGEQYF
cdr3_nt: TGTGCCAGCAGCTTAATCCCTAGCGGGAGTGGTTCGGGCGAGCAGTACTTC

d_call: NA
v_call: TRBV7-9
j_call: TRBJ2-5
clone_size: NA
cdr3_aa: CASSFWPGVETQYF
cdr3_nt: TGTGCCAGCAGCTTCTGGCCCGGGGTGGAGACCCAGTACTTC

d_call: NA
v_call: TRBV14
j_call: TRBJ1-4
clone_size: NA
cdr3_aa: CASSQGEQLNEKLFF
cdr3_nt: TGTGCCAGCAGCCAAGGAGAGCAGCTTAATGAAAAACTGTTTTTT

d_call: NA
v_call: TRBV3-1/TRBV3-2
j_call: TRBJ1-5
clone_size: NA
cdr3_aa: CASSNLDEGPQHF
cdr3_nt: TGTGCCAGCTCTAATCTAGACGAGGGGCCCCAGCATTTT

d_call: NA
v_call: TRBV2
j_call: TRBJ1-5
clone_size: NA
cdr3_aa: CASSDGRSNQPQHF
cdr3_nt: TGTGCCAGCAGTGACGGGAGAAGCAATCAGCCCCAGCATTTT

d_call: NA
v_call: TRBV9
j_call: TRBJ2-2
clone_size: NA
cdr3_aa: CASSVGGAAAYTGELFF
cdr3_nt: TGTGCCAGCAGCGTAGGAGGGGCGGCAGCTTACACCGGGGAGCTGTTTTTT

d_call: TRBD2
v_call: TRBV6-2/TRBV6-3
j_call: TRBJ2-3
clone_size: few
cdr3_aa: CASSAFSGTSGDTRETDTQYF
cdr3_nt: TGTGCCAGCAGTGCATTTAGCGGGACTAGCGGGGATACTAGGGAGACAGATACGCAGTATTTT

d_call: NA
v_call: TRBV7-8
j_call: TRBJ2-1
clone_size: few
cdr3_aa: CASSLERGVNEQFF
cdr3_nt: TGTGCCAGCAGCTTAGAAAGGGGTGTCAATGAGCAGTTCTTC

d_call: TRBD1
v_call: TRBV29-1
j_call: TRBJ2-7
clone_size: NA
cdr3_aa: CSGTWTGDEQYF
cdr3_nt: TGCAGCGGGACGTGGACAGGGGACGAGCAGTACTTC